This T cell receptor beta chain was documented in a study of blood T cell repertoires in COVID-19. Across the whole study: COVID-19 samples, acute and convalescent, were from the United States, Italy and Spain. Sample material is recorded as cDNA or gDNA derived from T cells, B-cell-depleted T cells, or PBMCs.

Germline lookup yields CDR1 MNHEY and CDR2 SVGEGT. This CDR3 has 13 residues. With 2 bases removed from V and 6 bases from J, the gap between germline ends came to 11 bases. Per the authors' pipeline: Nucleated cell number was recorded as an estimate derived from reference gene primer amplification. Libraries were prepared by immunoSEQ multiplex PCR; TCRdb keeps only in-frame clonotypes and omits some of them. That table gives V, J and clone size, and the DNA gave D and trimming. The data contain about 33,000 clones, roughly 80% of them singletons. The TCR originated in a man between 65 and 85 years old with acute or convalescent COVID-19. Sample: peripheral blood. This rearrangement joins TRBV6-2 or TRBV6-3 to TRBJ2-7; D gene uncertain. This CDR3 is CASSYNSPGEQYF. DNA for the CDR3: TGTGCCAGCAGTTACAACTCCCCGGGCGAGCAGTACTTC.